Following are 25 T cell receptor beta chains from one sample sequenced in a study of T cell responses to AZD1222 COVID-19 vaccine. Produced via immunoSEQ multiplex PCR; TCRdb's table is partial and in-frame only. The data contain roughly 130,000 clones, approximately 85% of them seen just once; the ten biggest clones take up 7.6%. The sequenced sample was peripheral blood, obtained on day 0 of AZD1222 vaccination. These receptors all come from an adult in good health.

The V call is TRBV5-1, the J call TRBJ1-4; D remains unclear. The germline V gene has CDR1 SGHRS and CDR2 YFSETQ. The length of the CDR3 is 15 residues. V was cut by 3 bases and J by 7 bases, with 16 bases left in between. As DNA, the CDR3 is TGCGCCAGCAGCTCCGACTTGGGGATGAGTGAAAAACTGTTTTTT. It is translated as CASSSDLGMSEKLFF.

J is TRBJ2-1 and V is TRBV19; the match to TRBD2 covers 12 bases. The length of the CDR3 is 17 residues. The germline V gene has CDR1 LNHDA and CDR2 SQIVND (reference sequence). The J segment lost 8 bases and the V segment lost 3 bases, leaving 11 bases of the junction unmatched. CDR3 in amino acids: CASSIPGLAGSGDEQFF. CDR3 coding DNA: TGTGCCAGTAGTATCCCCGGACTAGCGGGATCGGGTGATGAGCAGTTCTTC. Supplemented by reference TRBV19 and TRBJ2-1, the full variable domain reads DGGITQSPKYLFRKEGQNVTLSCEQNLNHDAMYWYRQDPGQGLRLIYYSQIVNDFQKGDIAEGYSVSREKKESFPLTVTSAQKNPTAFYLCASSIPGLAGSGDEQFFGPGTRLTVL.

The genes are TRBV18 and TRBJ2-5, with TRBD2 matching 9 bases. Germline-derived CDR1 and CDR2 are KGHSH and LQKENI. The trim removed 6 bases at V and 2 bases at J, leaving 7 bases unmatched. CDR3 length equals 15 residues. The chain's CDR3 is CASSTRLAAQETQYF. For the CDR3, the DNA is TGTGCCAGCTCTACAAGACTAGCGGCACAAGAGACCCAGTACTTC.

The chain has TRBV20-1 and TRBJ2-5; no definite D call. Trimming cost V 2 bases and J 5 bases, with 6 bases left between them. Germline-derived CDR1 and CDR2 are DFQATT and SNEGSKA (reference sequence). CDR3 length: 11 residues. The CDR3 region has the DNA TGCAGTGCTAGAAAAGGGGAGACCCAGTACTTC. Encoded protein: CSARKGETQYF.

The rearrangement joins TRBV6-5 to TRBJ1-6, with D unresolved. CDR1 and CDR2 (germline): MNHEY, SVGAGI. The CDR3 is made up of 14 amino acids. V lost 6 bases and J lost 0, with 6 bases in between. This chain's CDR3 is CASRPDSYNSPLHF. The CDR3 DNA is TGTGCCAGCAGGCCGGACTCCTATAATTCACCCCTCCACTTT.

The chain employs TRBV5-6 and TRBJ1-5; perhaps TRBD1 as D (5 bases). The CDR3 has 15 amino acids. Trimming left V 6 bases short and J 2 bases short, with 15 bases between. CDR1 and CDR2 (germline): SGHDT, YYEEEE. DNA for the CDR3: TGTGCCAGCACCCTAGGGGTTATTGGCAATCAGCCCCAGCATTTT. Translating it yields CASTLGVIGNQPQHF.

The chain links TRBV5-8 to TRBJ2-1; 11 nucleotides agree with TRBD2. Losses at the gene ends were 3 bases for V and 3 bases for J; bases not matched to a gene: 8. Germline V gene sequence: CDR1 SGHTS, CDR2 YDEGEE. The CDR3 is made up of 17 amino acids. This chain's CDR3 is CASSSYLAGGDYNEQFF. CDR3 nucleotide sequence: TGTGCCAGCAGCTCATATTTAGCGGGAGGGGACTACAATGAGCAGTTCTTC.

The DNA for the CDR3 is TGCAGCGTCAGGACTAGCACAGATACGCAGTATTTT. It is translated as CSVRTSTDTQYF. V usage is TRBV29-1 and J usage is TRBJ2-3, with D perhaps TRBD2 (5 bases). CDR1 is SQVTM, CDR2 ANQGSEA, per germline. Trimming shortened V by 6 bases and J by 0 bases, and 7 bases separated the two germline ends. This CDR3 is 12 amino acids long.

The chain recombines TRBV7-2 with TRBJ2-5, with D perhaps matching TRBD2 (5 bases). Germline V gives CDR1 SGHTA, CDR2 FQGNSA. The CDR3 is 13 residues long. V gave up 8 bases and J gave up 2 bases, with 12 bases separating them. CDR3 sequence: CASGNVAQETQYF. CDR3 sequence (DNA): TGTGCCAGCGGGAACGTAGCGCAAGAGACCCAGTACTTC.

This clone was picked up a small number of times. This sequence joins TRBV7-3 and TRBJ1-2; 9 nucleotides agree with TRBD1. The CDR3 consists of 14 residues. J was trimmed by 7 bases and V by 1 base; bases with no gene match: 4. The germline V gene has CDR1 SGHTA and CDR2 FQGTGA. The DNA for the CDR3 is TGTGCCAGCAGCTTAAATGACAGGGGGTTTGGCTACACCTTC. Translation gives CASSLNDRGFGYTF. Full variable domain (missing parts from reference TRBV7-3 and TRBJ1-2): GAGVSQTPSNKVTEKGKYVELRCDPISGHTALYWYRQSLGQGPEFLIYFQGTGAADDSGLPNDRFFAVRPEGSVSTLKIQRTERGDSAVYLCASSLNDRGFGYTFGSGTRLTVV.

Only one count was recorded for this clone. J is TRBJ2-7 and V is TRBV11-2; 8 nucleotides line up with TRBD1. This CDR3 comprises 12 residues. V dropped 8 bases and J dropped 2; count of bases not matched to a gene: 2. CDR1 SGHAT and CDR2 FQNNGV come from the germline V gene. CDR3 DNA sequence: TGTGCCAGCTCCAGGGGGCCCTACGAGCAGTACTTC. Translated: CASSRGPYEQYF.

The chain joins TRBV6-2 or TRBV6-3 to TRBJ2-3; tentative D call: TRBD2 (6 bases). The V end lost 2 bases, the J end lost 0 bases, and 12 bases lay between the germline ends. This CDR3 is 16 amino acids long. The germline gives CDR1 MNHEY, CDR2 SVGEGT. CDR3 amino acids: CASSYGVSGSTDTQYF. The CDR3 nucleotides are TGTGCCAGCAGTTACGGGGTTAGCGGTAGCACAGATACGCAGTATTTT.

The V call is TRBV7-3, the J call TRBJ2-3, with 11 bases that match TRBD2. Germline-derived CDR1 and CDR2 are SGHTA and FQGTGA. Trimming removed 5 bases from V and 6 bases from J; junction bases left unmatched: 7. CDR3 size: 15 residues. The CDR3 DNA sequence: TGTGCCAGCAGCCCTGCTAGCGGGGGGCCCGATACGCAGTATTTT. Its translation: CASSPASGGPDTQYF.

This clone came up once. V is TRBV7-2 and J is TRBJ1-6; 8 nucleotides align to TRBD1. The CDR3 length is 14 residues. The V segment lost 8 bases and the J segment 4 bases; nucleotides outside the gene matches: 4. Germline lookup yields CDR1 SGHTA and CDR2 FQGNSA. CDR3 residues: CASAQGVYNSPLHF. DNA for the CDR3: TGTGCCAGCGCACAGGGGGTTTATAATTCACCCCTCCACTTT. The variable domain in full, with the rest retrieved from reference TRBV7-2 and TRBJ1-6, is GAGVSQSPSNKVTEKGKDVELRCDPISGHTALYWYRQSLGQGLEFLIYFQGNSAPDKSGLPSDRFSAERTGGSVSTLTIQRTQQEDSAVYLCASAQGVYNSPLHFGNGTRLTVT.

The sample holds one count of this clone. The chain has TRBV3-1 (or the pseudogene TRBV3-2) and TRBJ2-3, with 8 bases aligning to TRBD2. This CDR3 is 19 amino acids long. The germline CDR1 and CDR2 sequences are LGHDT and YNNKEL (reference sequence). J gave up 0 bases and V 4 bases, and 15 bases lay outside the gene matches. In DNA form, the CDR3 reads TGTGCCAGCAGCCGGGACCTCACTAGCGGTGTAACTAGCACAGATACGCAGTATTTT. It translates to CASSRDLTSGVTSTDTQYF.

The chain links TRBV20-1 to TRBJ1-5; no clear D gene. The germline gives CDR1 DFQATT, CDR2 SNEGSKA (reference sequence). The germline V and J ends were trimmed by 3 bases and 0 bases, with 6 bases remaining between them. The CDR3 runs to 13 residues. This CDR3 is CSASQASNQPQHF. Written as DNA, the CDR3 is TGCAGTGCTAGTCAGGCTAGCAATCAGCCCCAGCATTTT.

The chain recombines TRBV4-2 with TRBJ1-5; D is undetermined. Trimming took off 0 bases at V and 5 bases at J, with 8 bases between the two ends. Germline CDR1 reads LGHNA; CDR2 reads YNFKEQ. The CDR3 has 14 amino acids. The CDR3 region is CASSQDRGDQPQHF. The CDR3 bases are TGTGCCAGCAGCCAAGACCGGGGAGATCAGCCCCAGCATTTT.

This clone occurred a few times. The gene calls are TRBV5-1 and TRBJ2-7, with D possibly being TRBD2 (5 bases). The length of the CDR3 is 13 residues. V lost 2 bases and J lost 2, with 8 bases in between. The germline V gene encodes CDR1 SGHRS and CDR2 YFSETQ. Here the CDR3 DNA reads TGCGCCAGCAGCTTTGAGACTACCTACGAGCAGTACTTC. This translates into CASSFETTYEQYF.

The chain employs TRBV7-2 and TRBJ2-1; 10 bases are shared with TRBD2. This CDR3 contains 18 residues. Germline V gives CDR1 SGHTA, CDR2 FQGNSA. Trimming cost V 1 base and J 4 bases; bases outside gene matches: 10. CDR3 nucleotides: TGTGCCAGCAGCTTAGTGGTTCTAGCGGGAGATCTTTACAATGAGCAGTTCTTC. It translates to CASSLVVLAGDLYNEQFF.

This clone was counted a single time. This sequence joins TRBV5-1 and TRBJ1-2; the D gene is possibly TRBD1 (6 bases). The CDR3 consists of 13 residues. V was pared by 4 bases and J by 4 bases, with 11 bases between. The germline CDR1 and CDR2 sequences are SGHRS and YFSETQ. CDR3 in amino acids: CASSEGGLYGYTF. CDR3 bases: TGCGCCAGCAGCGAGGGGGGACTCTATGGCTACACCTTC.

The V gene is TRBV21-1, the J gene TRBJ1-2; the D call in the table, TRBD1, was not verified against the DNA. TRBV21-1 is a pseudogene. The CDR3 is made up of 14 amino acids. The CDR3 is CASRTGPSNYGYTF. CDR3 DNA sequence: TGTGCCAGCAGAACAGGGCCCTCTAACTATGGCTACACCTTC.

This chain links TRBV6-5 with TRBJ2-1; 15 bases agree with TRBD2. From germline, CDR1 is MNHEY and CDR2 SVGAGI. The ends lost 0 bases at V and 9 bases at J; junction bases unmatched: 0. The CDR3 totals 15 residues. The CDR3 protein is CASSYSGLAGGEQFF. DNA of the CDR3: TGTGCCAGCAGTTACTCGGGACTAGCGGGAGGTGAGCAGTTCTTC.

This chain links TRBV6-2 or TRBV6-3 with TRBJ1-2; a possible D gene is TRBD1 (5 bases). The CDR3 totals 15 residues. Germline lookup yields CDR1 MNHEY and CDR2 SVGEGT. V was trimmed by 5 bases and J by 3 bases, leaving 16 bases between them. For the CDR3, the DNA is TGTGCCAGCAGTCAGCCTGGGGGGTCGGACTATGGCTACACCTTC. This codes for CASSQPGGSDYGYTF.

This rearrangement joins TRBV14 to TRBJ2-1; D unresolved. The CDR3 runs 15 residues. Trimming took off 1 base at V and 0 bases at J, with 7 bases between the two ends. Germline lookup yields CDR1 SGHDN and CDR2 FVKESK. The CDR3 loop is CASSQAISSYNEQFF. CDR3 coding DNA: TGTGCCAGCAGCCAAGCGATTAGCTCCTACAATGAGCAGTTCTTC.

This chain links TRBV10-3 with TRBJ2-1; the match to TRBD1 covers 9 bases. Trimming removed 0 bases from V and 7 bases from J; junction bases left unmatched: 4. CDR3 size: 15 residues. CDR1 and CDR2 (germline): ENHRY, SYGVKD. The CDR3 region has the DNA TGTGCCATCAGTGAGTCCGGGACAGGGATAAATGAGCAGTTCTTC. Residues: CAISESGTGINEQFF.